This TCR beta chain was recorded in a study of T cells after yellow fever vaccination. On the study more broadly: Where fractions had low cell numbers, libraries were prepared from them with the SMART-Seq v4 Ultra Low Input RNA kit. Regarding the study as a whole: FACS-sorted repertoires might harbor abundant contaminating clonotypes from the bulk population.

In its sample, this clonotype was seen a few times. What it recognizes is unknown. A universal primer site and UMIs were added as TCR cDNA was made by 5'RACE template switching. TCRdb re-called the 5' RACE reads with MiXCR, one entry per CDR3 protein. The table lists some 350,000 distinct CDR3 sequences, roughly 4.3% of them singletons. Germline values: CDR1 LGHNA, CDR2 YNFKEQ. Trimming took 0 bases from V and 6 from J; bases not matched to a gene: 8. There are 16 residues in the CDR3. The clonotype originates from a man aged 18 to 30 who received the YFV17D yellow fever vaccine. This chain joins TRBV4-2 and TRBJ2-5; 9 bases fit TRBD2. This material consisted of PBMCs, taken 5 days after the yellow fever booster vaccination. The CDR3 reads CASSQEGQRGAQTQYF. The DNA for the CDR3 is TGTGCCAGCAGCCAAGAAGGTCAGCGGGGGGCCCAGACCCAGTACTTC.